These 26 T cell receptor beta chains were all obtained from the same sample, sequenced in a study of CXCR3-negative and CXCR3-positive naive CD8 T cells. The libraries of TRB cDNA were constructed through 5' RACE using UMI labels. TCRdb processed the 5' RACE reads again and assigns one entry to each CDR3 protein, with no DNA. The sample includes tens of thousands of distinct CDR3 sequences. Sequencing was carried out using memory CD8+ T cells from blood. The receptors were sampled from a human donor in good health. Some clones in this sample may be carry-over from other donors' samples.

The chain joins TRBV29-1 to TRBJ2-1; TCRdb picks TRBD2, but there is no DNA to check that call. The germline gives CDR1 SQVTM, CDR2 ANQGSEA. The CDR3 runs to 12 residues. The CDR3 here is CSSIGPFNEQFF.

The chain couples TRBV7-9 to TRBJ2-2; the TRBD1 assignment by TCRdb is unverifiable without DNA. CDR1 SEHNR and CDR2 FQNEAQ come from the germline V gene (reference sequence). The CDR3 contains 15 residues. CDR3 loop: CASIPGTGATGELFF.

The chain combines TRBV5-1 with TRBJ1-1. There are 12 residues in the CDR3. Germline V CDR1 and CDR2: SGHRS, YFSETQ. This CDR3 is CASRLGNTEAFF.

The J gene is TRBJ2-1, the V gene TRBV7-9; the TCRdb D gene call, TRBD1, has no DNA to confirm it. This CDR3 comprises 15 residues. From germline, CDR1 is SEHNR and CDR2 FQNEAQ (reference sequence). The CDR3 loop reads CASSMSGAPYNEQFF. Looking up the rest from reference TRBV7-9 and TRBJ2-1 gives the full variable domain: DTGVSQNPRHKITKRGQNVTFRCDPISEHNRLYWYRQTLGQGPEFLTYFQNEAQLEKSRLLSDRFSAERPKGSFSTLEIQRTEQGDSAMYLCASSMSGAPYNEQFFGPGTRLTVL.

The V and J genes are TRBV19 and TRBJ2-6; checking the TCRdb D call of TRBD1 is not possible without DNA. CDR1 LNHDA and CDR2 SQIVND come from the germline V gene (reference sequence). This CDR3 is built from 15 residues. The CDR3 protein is CASSGAVSGANVLTF.

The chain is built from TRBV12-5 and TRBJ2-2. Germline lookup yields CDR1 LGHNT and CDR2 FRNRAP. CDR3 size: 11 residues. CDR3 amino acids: CASGLNGELFF. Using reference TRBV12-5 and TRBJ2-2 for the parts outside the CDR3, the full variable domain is DARVTQTPRHKVTEMGQEVTMRCQPILGHNTVFWYRQTMMQGLELLAYFRNRAPLDDSGMPKDRFSAEMPDATLATLKIQPSEPRDSAVYFCASGLNGELFFGEGSRLTVL.

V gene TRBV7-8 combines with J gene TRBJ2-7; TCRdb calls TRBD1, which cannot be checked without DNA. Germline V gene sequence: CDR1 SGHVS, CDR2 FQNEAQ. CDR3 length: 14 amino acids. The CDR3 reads CASRDRQGSYEQYF. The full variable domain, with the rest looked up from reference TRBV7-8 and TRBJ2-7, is GAGVSQSPRYKVAKRGQDVALRCDPISGHVSLFWYQQALGQGPEFLTYFQNEAQLDKSGLPSDRFFAERPEGSVSTLKIQRTQQEDSAVYLCASRDRQGSYEQYFGPGTRLTVT.

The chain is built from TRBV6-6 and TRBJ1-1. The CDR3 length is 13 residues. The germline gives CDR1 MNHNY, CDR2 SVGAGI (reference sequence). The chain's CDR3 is CASSFAPNTEAFF.

The CDR3 spells CASSSYDQREGRIEETQYF. V and J are TRBV28 and TRBJ2-5; TCRdb returns TRBD2, unconfirmable since there is no DNA. Germline CDR1 is MDHEN and CDR2 is SYDVKM. The CDR3 is 19 amino acids.

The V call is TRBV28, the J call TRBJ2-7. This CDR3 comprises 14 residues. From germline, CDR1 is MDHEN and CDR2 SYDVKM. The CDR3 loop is CASSWAGGAYEQYF.

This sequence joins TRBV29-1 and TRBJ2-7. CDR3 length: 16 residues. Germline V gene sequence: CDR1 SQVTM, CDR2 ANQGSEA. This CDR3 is CSVEDRLAGGSYEQYF.

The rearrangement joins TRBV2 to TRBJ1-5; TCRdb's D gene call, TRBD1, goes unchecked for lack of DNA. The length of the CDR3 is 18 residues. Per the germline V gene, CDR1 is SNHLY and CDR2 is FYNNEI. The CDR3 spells CASSEFGTGPYSNQPRHF.

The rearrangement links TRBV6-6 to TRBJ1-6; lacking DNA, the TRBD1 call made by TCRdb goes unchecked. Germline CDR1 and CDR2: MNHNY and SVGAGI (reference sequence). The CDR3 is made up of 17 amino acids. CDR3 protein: CASFSRLNPVYNSPLHF.

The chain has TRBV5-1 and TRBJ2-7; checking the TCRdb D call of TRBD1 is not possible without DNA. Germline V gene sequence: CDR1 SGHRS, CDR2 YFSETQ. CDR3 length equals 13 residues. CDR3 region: CASRYGQGYEQYF.

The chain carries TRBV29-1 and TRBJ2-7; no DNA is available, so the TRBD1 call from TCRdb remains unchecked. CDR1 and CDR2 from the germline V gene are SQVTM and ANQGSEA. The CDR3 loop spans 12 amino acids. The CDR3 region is CSGQGETYEQYF.

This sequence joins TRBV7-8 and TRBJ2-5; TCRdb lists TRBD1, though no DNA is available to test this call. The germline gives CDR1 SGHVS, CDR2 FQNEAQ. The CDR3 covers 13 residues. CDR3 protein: CASTQGAGETQYF.

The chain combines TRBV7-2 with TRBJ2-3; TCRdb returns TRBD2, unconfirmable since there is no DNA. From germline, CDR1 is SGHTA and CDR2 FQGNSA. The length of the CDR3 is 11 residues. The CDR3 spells CASSPGLERYF.

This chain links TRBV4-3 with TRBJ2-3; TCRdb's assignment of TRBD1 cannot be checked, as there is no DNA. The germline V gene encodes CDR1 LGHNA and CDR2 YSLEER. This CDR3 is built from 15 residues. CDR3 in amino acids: CASSQVRQGMDTQYF.

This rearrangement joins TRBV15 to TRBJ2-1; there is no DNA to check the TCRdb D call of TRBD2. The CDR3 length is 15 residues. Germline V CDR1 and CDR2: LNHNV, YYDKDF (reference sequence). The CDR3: CATSREGSAGDEQFF.

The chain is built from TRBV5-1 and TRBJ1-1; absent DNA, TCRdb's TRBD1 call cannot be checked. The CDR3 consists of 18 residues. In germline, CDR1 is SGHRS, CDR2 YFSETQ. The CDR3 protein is CASSFDPGEPRANTEAFF.

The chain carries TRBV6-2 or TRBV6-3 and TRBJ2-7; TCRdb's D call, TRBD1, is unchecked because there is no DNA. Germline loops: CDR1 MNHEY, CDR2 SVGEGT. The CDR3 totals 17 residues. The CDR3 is CASSYGGWDRRIYEQYF.

This CDR3 is CASSLLGETQYF. The rearrangement joins TRBV28 to TRBJ2-5. The CDR3 has 12 residues. Germline CDR1 is MDHEN and CDR2 is SYDVKM.

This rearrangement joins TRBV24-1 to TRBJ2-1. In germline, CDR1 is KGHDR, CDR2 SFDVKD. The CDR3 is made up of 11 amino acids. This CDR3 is CATSDLNEQFF.

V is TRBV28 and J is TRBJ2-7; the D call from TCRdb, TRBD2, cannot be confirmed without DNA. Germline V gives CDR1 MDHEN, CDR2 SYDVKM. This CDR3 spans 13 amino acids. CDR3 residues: CASSLEGLYEQYF.

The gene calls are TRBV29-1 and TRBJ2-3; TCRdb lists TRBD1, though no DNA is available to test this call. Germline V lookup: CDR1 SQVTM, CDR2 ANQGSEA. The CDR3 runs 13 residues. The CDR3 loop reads CSVVGGDVNTQYF.

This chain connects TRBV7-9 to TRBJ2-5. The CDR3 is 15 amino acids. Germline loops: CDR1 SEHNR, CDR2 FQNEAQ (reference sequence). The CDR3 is CASGLAGFSQETQYF.